Listed below are T cell receptor beta chains from one sample, sequenced in a study of blood T cell repertoires in COVID-19. This table comes from immunoSEQ multiplex PCR, and its TCRdb copy is limited to in-frame clones, with some not included. Of around 260,000 clones listed, more than 85% are singletons. What was sequenced was peripheral blood. These receptors originate from a young woman with COVID-19, enrolled during active disease. The CDR3 runs from the conserved cysteine through the conserved F or W. Each record gives: CDR3 protein, CDR3 DNA, clone size, CDR3 length, V gene, J gene, D gene. D genes are given only for firm matches. The listing skips clone size in some rows; elsewhere it reads once, few, many or a size class.

CASSYRQTGAYEQYF,TGTGCCAGCAGCTACAGACAGACGGGAGCCTACGAGCAGTACTTC,few,15,TRBV27,TRBJ2-7,.
CASSPDSFGSGNTIYF,TGTGCCAGCTCACCGGACAGTTTTGGCTCTGGAAACACCATATATTTT,.,16,TRBV18,TRBJ1-3,.
CASRAGDSPLHF,TGCGCCAGCAGGGCTGGAGATTCACCCCTCCACTTT,few,12,TRBV5-1,TRBJ1-6,.
CASSRDRERRHEQFF,TGTGCCAGCAGCCGAGACAGGGAAAGGCGTCATGAGCAGTTCTTC,.,15,TRBV6-5,TRBJ2-1,TRBD1
CASSHRFRDPVETQYF,TGTGCCAGCAGCCATCGGTTCCGGGATCCCGTCGAGACCCAGTACTTC,.,16,TRBV3-1/TRBV3-2,TRBJ2-5,.
CASSDAGTRKNEQFF,TGTGCCAGCAGTGATGCCGGGACTAGAAAAAATGAGCAGTTCTTC,.,15,TRBV2,TRBJ2-1,TRBD2
CAPASGSSYEQYF,TGTGCCCCCGCATCCGGGAGCTCCTACGAGCAGTACTTC,once,13,TRBV24-1,TRBJ2-7,.
CASSMNRGEPQHF,TGTGCCAGTAGTATGAACAGGGGGGAGCCCCAGCATTTT,.,13,TRBV19,TRBJ1-5,TRBD1
CASSLLQGGRTEAFF,TGTGCCAGCAGCCTCCTTCAGGGGGGACGAACTGAAGCTTTCTTT,.,15,TRBV6-5,TRBJ1-1,TRBD1
CASTRTGFSGYTF,TGTGCCAGCACCCGGACAGGGTTTTCTGGCTACACCTTC,once,13,TRBV12-3/TRBV12-4,TRBJ1-2,TRBD1
CASSWDSNEKLFF,TGCGCCAGCAGCTGGGACTCCAATGAAAAACTGTTTTTT,.,13,TRBV5-1,TRBJ1-4,.
CASSPLGAGGRDYTF,TGTGCCAGTAGTCCCCTAGGGGCAGGGGGCAGGGACTACACCTTC,once,15,TRBV19,TRBJ1-2,TRBD1
CASSLGQRESEQYF,TGTGCCAGCAGCCTGGGACAGAGAGAAAGCGAGCAGTACTTC,.,14,TRBV7-2,TRBJ2-7,TRBD1
CASSQSLGREGIYNEQFF,TGTGCCAGCAGCCAATCTCTGGGGAGGGAGGGAATATACAATGAGCAGTTCTTC,.,18,TRBV3-1/TRBV3-2,TRBJ2-1,TRBD2
CASSVGLAETQYF,TGTGCCAGCAGCGTGGGACTAGCAGAGACCCAGTACTTC,once,13,TRBV5-6,TRBJ2-5,TRBD2
CAWSGGRLLNYGYTF,TGTGCCTGGAGTGGAGGCCGCCTCCTTAACTATGGCTACACCTTC,.,15,TRBV30,TRBJ1-2,.
CSVGISSGNTIYF,TGCAGCGTTGGTATTAGCTCTGGAAACACCATATATTTT,.,13,TRBV29-1,TRBJ1-3,.
CASSPIQGNTEAFF,TGTGCCAGCAGTCCCATACAGGGGAACACTGAAGCTTTCTTT,.,14,TRBV7-2,TRBJ1-1,.